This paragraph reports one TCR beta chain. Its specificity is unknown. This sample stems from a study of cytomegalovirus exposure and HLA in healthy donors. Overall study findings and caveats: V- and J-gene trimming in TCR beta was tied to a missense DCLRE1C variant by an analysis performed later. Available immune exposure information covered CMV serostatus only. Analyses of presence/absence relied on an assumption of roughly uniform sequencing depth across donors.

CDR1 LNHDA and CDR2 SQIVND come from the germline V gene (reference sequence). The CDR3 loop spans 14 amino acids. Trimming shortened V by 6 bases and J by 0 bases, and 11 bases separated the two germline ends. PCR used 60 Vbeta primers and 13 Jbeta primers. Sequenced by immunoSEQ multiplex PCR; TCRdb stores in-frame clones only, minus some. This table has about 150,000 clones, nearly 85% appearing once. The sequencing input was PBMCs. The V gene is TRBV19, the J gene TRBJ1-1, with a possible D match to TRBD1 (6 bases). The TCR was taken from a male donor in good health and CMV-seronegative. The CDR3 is CASSLGGMNTEAFF. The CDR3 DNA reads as TGTGCCAGTAGCCTTGGGGGCATGAACACTGAAGCTTTCTTT.